Reported below is one T cell receptor beta chain. The V and J ends lost 0 bases and 4 bases, in that order; junction bases with no gene match: 2. This CDR3 is built from 15 residues. In germline, CDR1 is SGHRS, CDR2 YFSETQ. The sample is drawn from a study of blood T cell repertoires in COVID-19. For the study at large: The origin of the acute and convalescent COVID-19 samples was the United States, Italy and Spain. Sources were T cells, B-cell-depleted T cells, or PBMCs; the material itself was cDNA or gDNA.

Enrolled during active infection, Seattle patients were then followed longitudinally. In the authors' methods: For nucleated cells, counts were estimated from reference gene primer amplification. Only in-frame clones appear in the TCRdb table, and some are missing; sequencing was by immunoSEQ multiplex PCR. V and J calls and clone size are copied from that table; D and trimming were computed from the DNA. The sample holds 140,000 or so clones, approximately 90% seen once. The chain joins TRBV5-1 to TRBJ2-3, with 10 bases lining up with TRBD1. Sequences were obtained from peripheral blood. The sequence was obtained from a human donor with COVID-19, enrolled during active disease. The donor label of this sample is uncertain. The DNA of the CDR3 is TGCGCCAGCAGCTTGGGACAGGGGGCATCAGATACGCAGTATTTT. It encodes CASSLGQGASDTQYF. The full variable domain, completed using reference TRBV5-1 and TRBJ2-3, is KAGVTQTPRYLIKTRGQQVTLSCSPISGHRSVSWYQQTPGQGLQFLFEYFSETQRNKGNFPGRFSGRQFSNSRSEMNVSTLELGDSALYLCASSLGQGASDTQYFGPGTRLTVL.